This entry features one T cell receptor (beta chain) sequence. TCRdb's table, derived via immunoSEQ multiplex PCR, lists solely in-frame clones and lacks some. The data hold about 66,000 clones, with roughly nine tenths observed a single time. The record originates from a study of technical replicates of blood from a handful of donors. V was clipped by 1 base and J by 5 bases, with 12 bases between them. This CDR3 is 16 amino acids long. Germline V CDR1 and CDR2: SGHTA, FQGNSA. The TCR originated in a human donor in good health. Some clones in this sample may be carry-over from other donors' samples. The chain links TRBV7-2 to TRBJ1-6; D gene ambiguous. The sequencing sample was made of PBMCs. In DNA form, the CDR3 reads TGTGCCAGCAGCTTAGTCACAGTTCGGAATAATTCACCCCTCCACTTT. This translates into CASSLVTVRNNSPLHF. The full variable domain, in which reference TRBV7-2 and TRBJ1-6 provide the parts outside the CDR3, is GAGVSQSPSNKVTEKGKDVELRCDPISGHTALYWYRQSLGQGLEFLIYFQGNSAPDKSGLPSDRFSAERTGGSVSTLTIQRTQQEDSAVYLCASSLVTVRNNSPLHFGNGTRLTVT.